This T cell receptor (beta chain) was sequenced for a study of control samples from healthy donors and cancer patients. This CDR3 spans 11 amino acids. Here immunoSEQ multiplex PCR was the method, and the copy in TCRdb shows in-frame clones only, minus some. Here the sample spans 70,000 or so clones, over 85% being singletons. In the case of this clone: Sequence at one end of the junction differs from germline and may be a read error.

The TCR sequence derives from a man aged 60 to 75 with lung cancer. Input material: PBMCs. V gene TRBV12-3 or TRBV12-4 combines with J gene TRBJ2-1; D remains ambiguous. The CDR3 bases are TGTGCCAGCAGTTCCTTCAATGAGCAGTTCTTC. This gives the protein CASSSFNEQFF.